This T cell receptor beta chain emerged from a study of blood T cell repertoires in COVID-19. Study-wide context: Sources were T cells, B-cell-depleted T cells, or PBMCs; the material itself was cDNA or gDNA.

Original processing notes: Reference gene primer amplification yielded estimated nucleated cell counts. Clones were read by immunoSEQ multiplex PCR, and TCRdb kept only the in-frame ones, dropping some. For V, J and clone size, that table is used; D and trimming come from the DNA. The sample records some 120,000 clones, around 80% being singletons. Germline V gene data show CDR1 as SNHLY and CDR2 as FYNNEI. Trimming pared 1 base from V and 7 bases from J, leaving 11 bases between. This CDR3 region has 13 residues. The chain uses TRBV2 and TRBJ2-7, with D maybe TRBD1 (5 bases). Material: peripheral blood. The receptor was derived from a human donor in a cohort sampled during active COVID-19. In DNA form, the CDR3 reads TGTGCCAGCAGTGAAGGGGGCGGTTGGGAGCAGTACTTC. Its protein is CASSEGGGWEQYF.